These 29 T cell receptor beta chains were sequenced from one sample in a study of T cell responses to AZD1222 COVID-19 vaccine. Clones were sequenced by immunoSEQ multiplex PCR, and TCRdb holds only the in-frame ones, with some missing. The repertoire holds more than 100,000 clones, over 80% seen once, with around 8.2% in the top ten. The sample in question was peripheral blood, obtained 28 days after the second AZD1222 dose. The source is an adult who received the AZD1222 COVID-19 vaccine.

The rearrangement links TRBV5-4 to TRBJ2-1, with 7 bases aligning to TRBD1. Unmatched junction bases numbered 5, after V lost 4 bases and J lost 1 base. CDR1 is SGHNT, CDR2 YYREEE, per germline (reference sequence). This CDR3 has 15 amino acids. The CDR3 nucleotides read TGTGCCAGCAGCATTGACAGGGTGTCCTACAATGAGCAGTTCTTC. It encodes CASSIDRVSYNEQFF.

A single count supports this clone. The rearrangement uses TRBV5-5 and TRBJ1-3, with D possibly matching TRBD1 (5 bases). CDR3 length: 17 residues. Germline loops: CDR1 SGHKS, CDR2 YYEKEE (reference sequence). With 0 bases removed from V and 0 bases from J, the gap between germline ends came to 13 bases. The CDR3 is CASSLGGAVLSGNTIYF. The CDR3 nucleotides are TGTGCCAGCAGCTTGGGCGGGGCGGTTCTCTCTGGAAACACCATATATTTT.

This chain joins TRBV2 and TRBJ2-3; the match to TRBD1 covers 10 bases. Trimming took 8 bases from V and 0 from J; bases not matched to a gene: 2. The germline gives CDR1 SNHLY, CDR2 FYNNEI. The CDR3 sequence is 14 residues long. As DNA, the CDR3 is TGTGCCAGCCGGACAGGGGGTAGCACAGATACGCAGTATTTT. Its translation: CASRTGGSTDTQYF.

The CDR3 loop reads CATSRTGDSTYNEQFF. CDR3 DNA sequence: TGTGCCACCAGTAGGACAGGGGATAGTACCTACAATGAGCAGTTCTTC. The J gene is TRBJ2-1, the V gene TRBV24-1; 9 nucleotides line up with TRBD1. The CDR3 is made up of 16 amino acids. From germline, CDR1 is KGHDR and CDR2 SFDVKD. The J segment lost 2 bases and the V segment lost 6 bases, leaving 7 bases of the junction unmatched.

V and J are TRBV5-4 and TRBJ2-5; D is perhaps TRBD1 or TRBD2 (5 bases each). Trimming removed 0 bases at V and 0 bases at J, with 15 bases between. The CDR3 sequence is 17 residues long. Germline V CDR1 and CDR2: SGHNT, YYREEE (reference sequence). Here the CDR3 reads CASSLGGGRAYQETQYF. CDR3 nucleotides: TGTGCCAGCAGCTTGGGTGGAGGCAGGGCCTACCAAGAGACCCAGTACTTC. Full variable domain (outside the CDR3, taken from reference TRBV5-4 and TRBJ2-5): ETGVTQSPTHLIKTRGQQVTLRCSSQSGHNTVSWYQQALGQGPQFIFQYYREEENGRGNFPPRFSGLQFPNYSSELNVNALELDDSALYLCASSLGGGRAYQETQYFGPGTRLLVL.

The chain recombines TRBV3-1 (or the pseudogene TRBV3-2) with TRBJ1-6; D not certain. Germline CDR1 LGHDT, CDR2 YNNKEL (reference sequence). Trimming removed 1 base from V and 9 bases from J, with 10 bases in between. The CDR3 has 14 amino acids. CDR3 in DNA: TGTGCCAGCAGCCAAGTCATAGGCCTTTCACCCCTCCACTTT. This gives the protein CASSQVIGLSPLHF.

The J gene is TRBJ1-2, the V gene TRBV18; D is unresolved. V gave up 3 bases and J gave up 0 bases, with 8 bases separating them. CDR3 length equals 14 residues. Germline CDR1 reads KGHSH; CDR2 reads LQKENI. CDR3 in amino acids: CASSPPGSNYGYTF. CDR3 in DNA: TGTGCCAGCTCACCGCCAGGATCTAACTATGGCTACACCTTC.

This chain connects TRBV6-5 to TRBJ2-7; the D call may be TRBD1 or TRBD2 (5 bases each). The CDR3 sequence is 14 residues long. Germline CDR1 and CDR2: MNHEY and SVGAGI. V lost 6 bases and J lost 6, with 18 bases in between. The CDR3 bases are TGTGCCAGCAGGAGAGGTCTCGGGGCCCTCGAGCAGTACTTC. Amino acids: CASRRGLGALEQYF.

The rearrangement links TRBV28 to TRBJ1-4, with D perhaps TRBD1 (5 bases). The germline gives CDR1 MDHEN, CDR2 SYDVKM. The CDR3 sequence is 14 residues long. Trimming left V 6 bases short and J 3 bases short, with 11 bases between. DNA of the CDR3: TGTGCCAGCAGCCCAGACAGACCTAATGAAAAACTGTTTTTT. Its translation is CASSPDRPNEKLFF.

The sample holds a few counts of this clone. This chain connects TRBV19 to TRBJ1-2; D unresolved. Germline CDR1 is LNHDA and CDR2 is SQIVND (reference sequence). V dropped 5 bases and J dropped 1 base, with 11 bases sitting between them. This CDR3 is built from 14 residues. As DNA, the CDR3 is TGTGCCAGTAGTTCGCAGTCAGATAACTATGGCTACACCTTC. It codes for CASSSQSDNYGYTF.

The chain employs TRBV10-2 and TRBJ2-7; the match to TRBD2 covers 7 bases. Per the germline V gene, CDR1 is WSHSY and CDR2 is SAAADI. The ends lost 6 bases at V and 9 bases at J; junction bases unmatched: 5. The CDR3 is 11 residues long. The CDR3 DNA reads TGCGCCAGCAGCCCCGGGGAGGGGCAGTACTTC. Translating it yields CASSPGEGQYF.

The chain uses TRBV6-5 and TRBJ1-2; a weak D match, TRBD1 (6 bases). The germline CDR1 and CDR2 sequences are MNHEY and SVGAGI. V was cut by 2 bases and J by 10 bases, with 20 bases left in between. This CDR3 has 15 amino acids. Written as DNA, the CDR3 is TGTGCCAGCAGTTACGAAACAGGGTACCTGGATGACTACACCTTC. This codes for CASSYETGYLDDYTF.

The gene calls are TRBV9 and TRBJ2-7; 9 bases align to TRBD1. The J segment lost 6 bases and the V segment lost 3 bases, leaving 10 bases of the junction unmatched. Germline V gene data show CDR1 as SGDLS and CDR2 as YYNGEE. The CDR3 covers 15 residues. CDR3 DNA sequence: TGTGCCAGCAGCGAGACCTCGGGACAGGGAGGCGAGCAGTACTTC. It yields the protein CASSETSGQGGEQYF.

This CDR3 reads CASSTGVNTEAFF. In DNA, the CDR3 is TGTGCCAGCTCAACCGGGGTGAACACTGAAGCTTTCTTT. The V call is TRBV18, the J call TRBJ1-1; unclear D gene. The germline V gene has CDR1 KGHSH and CDR2 LQKENI. The ends were cut back, 5 bases at V and 0 bases at J, with 7 bases in the middle. This CDR3 has 13 amino acids.

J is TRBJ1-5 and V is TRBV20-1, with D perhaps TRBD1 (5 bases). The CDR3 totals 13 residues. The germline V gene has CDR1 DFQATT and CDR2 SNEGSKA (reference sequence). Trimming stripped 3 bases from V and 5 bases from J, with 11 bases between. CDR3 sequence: CSASLGDDQPQHF. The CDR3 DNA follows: TGCAGTGCTAGTTTAGGGGATGATCAGCCCCAGCATTTT.

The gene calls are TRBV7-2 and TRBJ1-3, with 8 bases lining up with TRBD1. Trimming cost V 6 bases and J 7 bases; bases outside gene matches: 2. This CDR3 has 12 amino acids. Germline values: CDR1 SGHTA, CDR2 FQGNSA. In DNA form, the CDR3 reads TGTGCCAGCAGTCCAGGGGGCAACACCATATATTTT. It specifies CASSPGGNTIYF.

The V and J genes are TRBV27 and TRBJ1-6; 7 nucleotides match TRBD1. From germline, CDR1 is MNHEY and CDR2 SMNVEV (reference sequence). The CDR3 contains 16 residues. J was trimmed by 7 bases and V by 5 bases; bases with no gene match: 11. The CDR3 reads CASSAIFQGDNSPLHF. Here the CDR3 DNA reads TGTGCCAGCAGTGCCATATTCCAGGGGGACAATTCACCCCTCCACTTT.

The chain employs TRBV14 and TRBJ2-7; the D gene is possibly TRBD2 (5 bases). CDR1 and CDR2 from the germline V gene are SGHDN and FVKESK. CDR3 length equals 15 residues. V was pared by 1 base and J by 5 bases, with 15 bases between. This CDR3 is CASSQGVTGLNEQYF. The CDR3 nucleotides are TGTGCCAGCAGCCAAGGGGTTACGGGGTTAAACGAGCAGTACTTC.

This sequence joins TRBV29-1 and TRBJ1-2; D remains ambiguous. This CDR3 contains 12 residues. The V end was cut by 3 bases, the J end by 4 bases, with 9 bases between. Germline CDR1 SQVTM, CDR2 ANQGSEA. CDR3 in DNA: TGCAGCGTTGACAAGGGTTCCTATGGCTACACCTTC. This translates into CSVDKGSYGYTF.

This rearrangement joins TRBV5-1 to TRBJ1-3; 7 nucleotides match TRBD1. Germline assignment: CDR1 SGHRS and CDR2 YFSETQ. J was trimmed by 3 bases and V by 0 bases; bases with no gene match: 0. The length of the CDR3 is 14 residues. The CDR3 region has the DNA TGCGCCAGCAGCTTGGGACAGGGTGGAAACACCATATATTTT. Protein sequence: CASSLGQGGNTIYF.

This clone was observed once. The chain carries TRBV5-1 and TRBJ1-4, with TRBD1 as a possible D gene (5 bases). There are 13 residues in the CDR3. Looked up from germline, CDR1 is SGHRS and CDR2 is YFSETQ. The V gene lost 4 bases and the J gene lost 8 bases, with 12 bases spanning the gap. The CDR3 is CASSPGRGEKLFF. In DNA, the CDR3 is TGCGCCAGCAGCCCCGGGCGGGGGGAAAAACTGTTTTTT.

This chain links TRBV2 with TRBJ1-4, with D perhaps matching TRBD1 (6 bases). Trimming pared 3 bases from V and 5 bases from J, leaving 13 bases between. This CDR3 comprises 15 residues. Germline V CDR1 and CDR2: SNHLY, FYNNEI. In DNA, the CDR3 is TGTGCCAGCAGTGAGATGGACAGTCTAAATGAAAAACTGTTTTTT. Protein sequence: CASSEMDSLNEKLFF.

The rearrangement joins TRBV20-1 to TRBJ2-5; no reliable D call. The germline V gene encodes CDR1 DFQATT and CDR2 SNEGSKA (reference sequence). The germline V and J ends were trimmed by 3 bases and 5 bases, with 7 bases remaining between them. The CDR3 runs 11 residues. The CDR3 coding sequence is TGCAGTGCTAGGCTGGGGGAGACCCAGTACTTC. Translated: CSARLGETQYF.

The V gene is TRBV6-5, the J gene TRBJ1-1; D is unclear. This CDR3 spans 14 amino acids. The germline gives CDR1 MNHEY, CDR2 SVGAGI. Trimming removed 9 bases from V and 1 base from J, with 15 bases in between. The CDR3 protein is CASTLYGGNTEAFF. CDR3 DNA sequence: TGTGCCAGTACGTTATACGGAGGGAACACTGAAGCTTTCTTT.

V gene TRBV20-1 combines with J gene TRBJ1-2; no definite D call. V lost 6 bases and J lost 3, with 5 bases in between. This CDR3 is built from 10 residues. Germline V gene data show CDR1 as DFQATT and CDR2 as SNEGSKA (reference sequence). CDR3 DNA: TGCAGTGCCCACCACTATGGCTACACCTTC. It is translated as CSAHHYGYTF.

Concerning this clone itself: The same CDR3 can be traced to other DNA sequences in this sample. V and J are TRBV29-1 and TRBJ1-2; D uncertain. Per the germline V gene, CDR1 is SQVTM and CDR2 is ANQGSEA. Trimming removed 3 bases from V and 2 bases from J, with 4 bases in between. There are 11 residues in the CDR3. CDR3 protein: CSVEGNYGYTF. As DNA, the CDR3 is TGCAGCGTTGAGGGGAACTATGGCTACACCTTC.

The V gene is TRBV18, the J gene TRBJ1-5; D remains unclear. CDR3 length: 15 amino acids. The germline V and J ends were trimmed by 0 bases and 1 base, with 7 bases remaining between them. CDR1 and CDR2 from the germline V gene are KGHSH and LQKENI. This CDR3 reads CASSPPNLSNQPQHF. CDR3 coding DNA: TGTGCCAGCTCACCACCGAACCTCAGCAATCAGCCCCAGCATTTT.

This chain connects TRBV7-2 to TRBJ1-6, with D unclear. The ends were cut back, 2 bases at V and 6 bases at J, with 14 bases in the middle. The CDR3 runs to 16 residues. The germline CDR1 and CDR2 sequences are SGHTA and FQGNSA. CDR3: CASSLRMTTVNSPLHF. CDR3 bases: TGTGCCAGCAGCTTAAGGATGACAACTGTTAATTCACCCCTCCACTTT.

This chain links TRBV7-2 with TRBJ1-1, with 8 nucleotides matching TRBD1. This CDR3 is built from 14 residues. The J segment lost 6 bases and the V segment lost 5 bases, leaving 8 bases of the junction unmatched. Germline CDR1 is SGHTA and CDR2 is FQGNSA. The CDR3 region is CASSPGGPVSEAFF. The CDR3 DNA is TGTGCCAGCAGCCCAGGGGGCCCGGTCTCTGAAGCTTTCTTT.